This T cell receptor beta chain is drawn from a study of control samples from healthy donors and cancer patients. Sequenced by immunoSEQ multiplex PCR; TCRdb stores in-frame clones only, minus some. Altogether 60,000 to 75,000 clones are present, about 90% being singletons, with the ten largest covering around 2%. The CDR3 loop spans 13 amino acids. Per germline, CDR1 MNHNS and CDR2 SASEGT. The V and J ends lost 2 bases and 5 bases respectively, with 9 bases between them. The chain couples TRBV6-1 to TRBJ1-1; no clear D gene. The source material was PBMCs. The clonotype was recovered from a woman aged 50 to 60 with head and neck cancer. The CDR3 DNA reads TGTGCCAGCAGTGAATATAAGAAGACTGAAGCTTTCTTT. Its protein product is CASSEYKKTEAFF.